Listed below are T cell receptor beta chains from one sample, sequenced in a study of blood T cell repertoires in COVID-19. Sequencing used immunoSEQ multiplex PCR; TCRdb keeps in-frame clones, though not all of them. The sample holds approximately 210,000 clones, approximately 80% seen once. Specimen: peripheral blood. These receptors were collected from a man aged 25-45 years with active or convalescent COVID-19. The CDR3 runs from the conserved cysteine through the conserved F or W. Each record gives: J gene, CDR3 length, clone size, V gene, D gene, CDR3 DNA, CDR3 protein. A D gene is named only where the DNA matches it firmly. A row's size may be missing; if present it is once, few, many or a size class.

>TRBJ1-1|14|.|TRBV27|TRBD1
TGTGCCAGCAAATCACAGGGACAGGGCACTGAAGCTTTCTTT
CASKSQGQGTEAFF
>TRBJ2-7|14|.|TRBV27|TRBD1
TGTGCCAGCAGCCACGGACAGGGAACGGGCGAGCAGTACTTC
CASSHGQGTGEQYF
>TRBJ1-2|13|.|TRBV3-1/TRBV3-2|TRBD1
TGTGCCAGCAGCCAGGGGCAGGGGGATGGCTACACCTTC
CASSQGQGDGYTF
>TRBJ1-4|15|.|TRBV9|TRBD1
TGTGCCAGCAGCGCCGGGACAGTCTATAATGAAAAACTGTTTTTT
CASSAGTVYNEKLFF
>TRBJ2-7|14|.|TRBV27|.
TGTGCCAGCGCTCGGCGTGGGGGAGGATACGAGCAGTACTTC
CASARRGGGYEQYF
>TRBJ2-2|15|.|TRBV6-4|TRBD2
TGTGCCAGCAGACCCCTAGCGGCGAACACCGGGGAGCTGTTTTTT
CASRPLAANTGELFF
>TRBJ2-3|14|.|TRBV19|.
TGTGCCAGTAGTATGGAGCACAGCACAGATACGCAGTATTTT
CASSMEHSTDTQYF
>TRBJ2-3|16|.|TRBV4-1|.
TGCGCCAGCAGCCGTTTTACGACAGGAGCCACAGATACGCAGTATTTT
CASSRFTTGATDTQYF
>TRBJ1-2|14|.|TRBV2|.
TGTGCCAGCAGCCTACTGGGGGGGAACTATGGCTACACCTTC
CASSLLGGNYGYTF
>TRBJ2-1|16|.|TRBV24-1|.
TGTGCCACCAGTGACATTAGCGCGAACACCTACAATGAGCAGTTCTTC
CATSDISANTYNEQFF
>TRBJ1-2|16|.|TRBV28|.
TGTGCCAGCAGTTTATGGTTGGCCACATCAACGGGTGGCTACACCTTC
CASSLWLATSTGGYTF
>TRBJ1-5|15|.|TRBV6-1|TRBD1
TGTGCCAGCAGTGATCAAGCGAGGGACAGGTGGCCCCAGCATTTT
CASSDQARDRWPQHF
>TRBJ1-6|14|few|TRBV9|TRBD1
TGTGCCAGCAGCCCGACAGGGGCTAATTCACCCCTCCACTTT
CASSPTGANSPLHF
>TRBJ2-3|16|.|TRBV24-1|TRBD1
TGTGCCACCAGTGACCGAGCCGGGACAGGGAAGAATACGCAGTATTTT
CATSDRAGTGKNTQYF
>TRBJ2-5|14|.|TRBV3-1/TRBV3-2|TRBD1
TGTGCCAGCAGCCACAGGACAGGGGGAGAGACCCAGTACTTC
CASSHRTGGETQYF
>TRBJ1-5|14|few|TRBV6-5|TRBD1
TGTGCCAGCATACAGGGGGTGAGGAATCAGCCCCAGCATTTT
CASIQGVRNQPQHF
>TRBJ2-1|15|.|TRBV30|TRBD2
TGTGCCTGGAGGACTAGCGGCCCTCGGCACAATGAGCAGTTCTTC
CAWRTSGPRHNEQFF
>TRBJ1-2|13|.|TRBV2|TRBD1
TGTGCCAGCCAAGACAGGGAGAAAAGTGGCTACACCTTC
CASQDREKSGYTF